This passage covers 19 T cell receptor beta chains from one sample sequenced in a study of blood T cells in healthy people across ages. Alongside a J-beta primer mix, a sample-barcoded 5' primer served in a second PCR lasting roughly 7 to 12 cycles. MiXCR was run by TCRdb on the 5' RACE reads, yielding one entry per CDR3 protein. The sample holds around 690,000 distinct CDR3 sequences, roughly three fifths seen once. The sample consisted of blood. These receptors originate from a man in his sixties in good health.

In the case of this clonotype: A much larger clone sits a single nucleotide away, making a read error possible. The chain uses TRBV28 and TRBJ2-7; D is undetermined. Trimming cost V 1 base and J 0 bases, with 4 bases left between them. Looked up from germline, CDR1 is MDHEN and CDR2 is SYDVKM. The CDR3 spans 13 residues. The CDR3 DNA reads as TGTGCCAGCAGTTTATACAGCTCCTACGAGCAGTACTTC. Amino acids: CASSLYSSYEQYF.

The rearrangement uses TRBV29-1 and TRBJ1-2; D call uncertain. Germline V gene data show CDR1 as SQVTM and CDR2 as ANQGSEA. Between the trimmed V and J ends, which lost 1 base and 0 bases, there was a span of 12 bases. The CDR3 is 15 residues long. CDR3 loop: CSVEGQVIANYGYTF. The CDR3 DNA follows: TGCAGCGTTGAAGGGCAGGTTATAGCTAACTATGGCTACACCTTC.

In this sample, this clonotype turned up once. The chain employs TRBV12-3 or TRBV12-4 and TRBJ1-1, with 11 bases identical to TRBD1. The trim removed 5 bases at V and 5 bases at J, leaving 7 bases unmatched. This CDR3 has 15 amino acids. The CDR3 here is CASSPGQGALTEAFF. Here the CDR3 DNA reads TGTGCCAGCAGTCCAGGACAGGGGGCGTTGACTGAAGCTTTCTTT.

This clonotype appeared a few times. The chain combines TRBV12-3 or TRBV12-4 with TRBJ1-2, with a possible D match to TRBD1 (6 bases). V lost 6 bases and J lost 10, with 12 bases in between. CDR3 length: 11 amino acids. CDR3 nucleotides: TGTGCCAGCAGGCGGACAGTCGACTACACCTTC. Protein: CASRRTVDYTF.

This clonotype was observed many times. This chain connects TRBV29-1 to TRBJ2-5, with D tentatively TRBD2 (6 bases). In germline, CDR1 is SQVTM, CDR2 ANQGSEA. The CDR3 runs 14 residues. V was cut by 7 bases and J by 5 bases, with 20 bases left in between. The CDR3 nucleotides are TGCAGCGCCGACGAATTACTAGCCGGGGAGACCCAGTACTTC. Protein: CSADELLAGETQYF.

The DNA of the CDR3 is TGCAGTGCTAGGGGGACAGCCGGGCAGGGGACCCAGTACTTC. Protein: CSARGTAGQGTQYF. This chain connects TRBV20-1 to TRBJ2-5; TRBD1 agrees at 7 bases. V lost 3 bases to trimming and J lost 7 bases; unmatched junction nucleotides: 11. The V gene's germline CDR1 is DFQATT and CDR2 SNEGSKA (reference sequence). The CDR3 is made up of 14 amino acids.

This clonotype came up once. The V and J genes are TRBV12-3 or TRBV12-4 and TRBJ1-1; the D is unclear. V gave up 6 bases and J gave up 5 bases, with 16 bases separating them. This CDR3 comprises 14 residues. The CDR3 nucleotides are TGTGCCAGCAGAAGAACAGAGGCGGTAACTGAAGCTTTCTTT. Translation: CASRRTEAVTEAFF.

The chain is built from TRBV25-1 and TRBJ1-2; D call uncertain. From germline, CDR1 is MGHDK and CDR2 SYGVNS. The ends were cut back, 4 bases at V and 2 bases at J, with 14 bases in the middle. The CDR3 loop spans 15 amino acids. DNA for the CDR3: TGTGCCAGCAGTGCCCCCGGGGATTTGAACTATGGCTACACCTTC. Protein: CASSAPGDLNYGYTF.

The chain carries TRBV6-4 and TRBJ1-1; the D gene is possibly TRBD1 (6 bases). Trimming stripped 4 bases from V and 10 bases from J, with 16 bases between. The CDR3 spans 13 residues. Germline V CDR1 and CDR2: MRHNA, SNTAGT. The CDR3 sequence is CASSVSTGMGAFF. The CDR3 DNA follows: TGTGCCAGCAGTGTCTCGACAGGCATGGGAGCTTTCTTT.

The rearrangement links TRBV5-1 to TRBJ1-6; possibly TRBD1 for D (5 bases). This CDR3 is 15 amino acids long. CDR1 SGHRS and CDR2 YFSETQ come from the germline V gene. Trimming removed 1 base at V and 8 bases at J, with 13 bases between. The CDR3 sequence: CASSLRTGRDSPLHF. CDR3 nucleotide sequence: TGCGCCAGCAGCTTGAGAACAGGCCGAGATTCACCCCTCCACTTT. Full variable domain (outside the CDR3, taken from reference TRBV5-1 and TRBJ1-6): KAGVTQTPRYLIKTRGQQVTLSCSPISGHRSVSWYQQTPGQGLQFLFEYFSETQRNKGNFPGRFSGRQFSNSRSEMNVSTLELGDSALYLCASSLRTGRDSPLHFGNGTRLTVT.

This clonotype occurred a few times. The CDR3 coding sequence is TGCAGCGTTTCAGGGGGGAAAGATCAGCCCCAGCATTTT. It translates to CSVSGGKDQPQHF. The rearrangement links TRBV29-1 to TRBJ1-5, with TRBD1 matching over 7 bases. CDR1 and CDR2 (germline): SQVTM, ANQGSEA. V dropped 5 bases and J dropped 5; count of bases not matched to a gene: 6. This CDR3 spans 13 amino acids.

V is TRBV13 and J is TRBJ2-4; perhaps TRBD1 as D (6 bases). The DNA end lines up better with TRBJ2-5; the J call may be wrong. This CDR3 spans 15 amino acids. The germline V gene encodes CDR1 PRHDT and CDR2 FYEKMQ (reference sequence). The DNA of the CDR3 is TGTGCCAGCAGCTTACTCTCACAGGGTGGAGAGACCCAGTACTTC. This encodes CASSLLSQGGETQYF.

J is TRBJ1-2 and V is TRBV10-1, with TRBD1 matching 7 bases. The CDR3 loop spans 15 amino acids. Trimming cost V 3 bases and J 6 bases; bases outside gene matches: 10. In germline, CDR1 is WNHNN, CDR2 SYGVQD (reference sequence). The CDR3 spells CASSDLTGDVHGYTF. The CDR3 nucleotides read TGCGCCAGCAGTGATTTAACAGGGGACGTCCATGGCTACACCTTC.

V is TRBV12-3 or TRBV12-4 and J is TRBJ2-1; 11 bases match TRBD2. CDR3 length: 14 amino acids. J gave up 5 bases and V 6 bases, and 3 bases lay outside the gene matches. CDR3 amino acids: CASSIAGGDNEQFF. The CDR3 DNA reads TGTGCCAGCAGCATAGCGGGGGGGGACAATGAGCAGTTCTTC.

CDR3 amino acids: CASSLSWGQGHGYTF. CDR3 DNA: TGTGCCAGCAGTTTATCCTGGGGACAGGGTCACGGCTACACCTTC. The J gene is TRBJ1-2, the V gene TRBV27, with 9 bases that match TRBD1. Germline CDR1 MNHEY, CDR2 SMNVEV (reference sequence). This CDR3 is built from 15 residues. Trimming took 0 bases from V and 8 from J; bases not matched to a gene: 7.

The chain couples TRBV6-5 to TRBJ2-5; TRBD1 matches at 8 bases. V shed 4 bases, J shed 12 bases, and the junction held 7 bases outside the gene matches. The CDR3 covers 12 residues. Germline CDR1 reads MNHEY; CDR2 reads SVGAGI. CDR3 region: CASSSGTGRKYF. The CDR3 nucleotides are TGTGCCAGCAGTTCCGGGACAGGCCGGAAGTACTTC.

As concerns this clonotype: The germline gene is not matched at one end of the junction; a read error may be the cause. The rearrangement uses TRBV4-1 and TRBJ2-7, with D tentatively TRBD1 or TRBD2 (6 bases each). The CDR3 extends over 15 amino acids. CDR1 is MGHRA and CDR2 is YSYEKL in the germline V gene. The CDR3: CVSSLEVGGPYEQYF. The CDR3 DNA reads TGCGTCAGCAGCCTCGAGGTCGGGGGCCCCTACGAGCAGTACTTC.

There are a few counts of this clonotype. It may be a read error: a sequence one base away is much more abundant. This chain links TRBV29-1 with TRBJ2-5, with D perhaps TRBD1 or TRBD2 (6 bases each). The CDR3 is 12 residues long. With 3 bases removed from V and 11 bases from J, the gap between germline ends came to 16 bases. Germline assignment: CDR1 SQVTM and CDR2 ANQGSEA. In DNA form, the CDR3 reads TGCAGCGTTGAGCGGAGGGACAATGAGCAGTACTTC. Amino acids: CSVERRDNEQYF.

A few counts support this clonotype. V usage is TRBV28 and J usage is TRBJ1-2; TRBD1 aligns across 8 bases. With 2 bases clipped from V and 8 bases from J, the junction kept 10 bases outside the gene matches. Germline CDR1 reads MDHEN; CDR2 reads SYDVKM. This CDR3 contains 15 residues. The CDR3 here is CASSLPQGAAGGYTF. The CDR3 DNA follows: TGTGCCAGCAGTTTACCTCAGGGGGCTGCCGGGGGCTACACCTTC.